The 8 T cell receptor beta chains reported below all come from one sample, sequenced in a study of T-cell memory formation after mild COVID-19. TCRdb reprocessed the 5' RACE reads with MiXCR, giving one entry per CDR3 protein. This repertoire shows about 320,000 distinct CDR3 sequences, more than 13% found once; its top ten account for around 20%. The specimen sequenced was PBMCs or a T cell subset sorted from them (not recorded which). These receptors originate from a man younger than 30 who had mild COVID-19 (a few samples of this study predate the infection). Cell type and time point are not known.

This clonotype has only a few counts. The chain recombines TRBV7-9 with TRBJ1-1, with 8 positions matching TRBD1. CDR3 length equals 16 residues. V trimming: 5 bases; J trimming: 4 bases; junction bases outside the gene matches: 12. The V gene's germline CDR1 is SEHNR and CDR2 FQNEAQ (reference sequence). Written as DNA, the CDR3 is TGTGCCAGCAGCGCCCCGACAGGGGCGATGGCCACTGAAGCTTTCTTT. It translates to CASSAPTGAMATEAFF. Full variable domain (rest looked up from reference TRBV7-9 and TRBJ1-1): DTGVSQNPRHKITKRGQNVTFRCDPISEHNRLYWYRQTLGQGPEFLTYFQNEAQLEKSRLLSDRFSAERPKGSFSTLEIQRTEQGDSAMYLCASSAPTGAMATEAFFGQGTRLTVV.

This clonotype was detected only a few times. The gene calls are TRBV4-1 and TRBJ2-3; 11 nucleotides align to TRBD2. There are 17 residues in the CDR3. J was trimmed by 5 bases and V by 5 bases; bases with no gene match: 12. Per germline, CDR1 MGHRA and CDR2 YSYEKL. The CDR3 protein is CASSGTETSGAGDTQYF. The CDR3 DNA reads TGCGCCAGCAGCGGGACAGAGACTAGCGGGGCTGGAGATACGCAGTATTTT.

The V gene is TRBV7-2, the J gene TRBJ2-7; D call uncertain. CDR3 size: 14 residues. Looked up from germline, CDR1 is SGHTA and CDR2 is FQGNSA. V was clipped by 11 bases and J by 2 bases, with 19 bases between them. In DNA form, the CDR3 reads TGTGCCCCCGAGTGGGGTCCCAAAGCCTACGAGCAGTACTTC. It translates to CAPEWGPKAYEQYF.

This clonotype was observed at least ten times. V is TRBV5-1 and J is TRBJ2-1; 9 bases match TRBD2. The ends lost 0 bases at V and 8 bases at J; junction bases unmatched: 12. The length of the CDR3 is 17 residues. Germline CDR1 reads SGHRS; CDR2 reads YFSETQ. CDR3 sequence: CASSLAAGGGAVDEQFF. The CDR3 DNA reads TGCGCCAGCAGCTTGGCGGCGGGCGGGGGGGCCGTCGATGAGCAGTTCTTC. Drawing the rest from reference TRBV5-1 and TRBJ2-1, the complete variable domain is KAGVTQTPRYLIKTRGQQVTLSCSPISGHRSVSWYQQTPGQGLQFLFEYFSETQRNKGNFPGRFSGRQFSNSRSEMNVSTLELGDSALYLCASSLAAGGGAVDEQFFGPGTRLTVL.

The genes are TRBV7-9 and TRBJ1-6; 7 bases are shared with TRBD1. This CDR3 contains 14 residues. Trimming took 5 bases from V and 9 from J; bases not matched to a gene: 7. Per the germline V gene, CDR1 is SEHNR and CDR2 is FQNEAQ (reference sequence). This CDR3 reads CASSAGTDSSPLHF. CDR3 nucleotide sequence: TGTGCCAGCAGCGCGGGGACAGATAGTTCACCCCTCCACTTT.

This clonotype has a handful of counts. The CDR3 region has the DNA TGCGCCAGCAGTGACCGCGGACAGAACTACGAGCAGTACGTC. Protein product: CASSDRGQNYEQYV. The chain joins TRBV10-2 to TRBJ2-7; tentatively, D is TRBD1 (6 bases). Looked up from germline, CDR1 is WSHSY and CDR2 is SAAADI. The V gene lost 3 bases and the J gene lost 3 bases, with 12 bases spanning the gap. The CDR3 has 14 residues.

This rearrangement joins TRBV7-3 to TRBJ2-1; 8 bases are shared with TRBD1. V shed 8 bases and J 10 bases; nucleotides not matched to a gene: 4. Germline values: CDR1 SGHTA, CDR2 FQGTGA. CDR3 length equals 11 residues. The CDR3 nucleotides read TGTGCCAGCGGGCAGGGGGCGGAGCAGTTCTTC. Its protein is CASGQGAEQFF. Full variable domain (rest looked up from reference TRBV7-3 and TRBJ2-1): GAGVSQTPSNKVTEKGKYVELRCDPISGHTALYWYRQSLGQGPEFLIYFQGTGAADDSGLPNDRFFAVRPEGSVSTLKIQRTERGDSAVYLCASGQGAEQFFGPGTRLTVL.

This clonotype was seen more than once but under ten times. This chain connects TRBV23-1 to TRBJ2-7; 8 nucleotides agree with TRBD2. TRBV23-1 is treated as an ORF (open reading frame) with a function not yet certain. The V segment lost 8 bases and the J segment 5 bases; nucleotides outside the gene matches: 8. This CDR3 has 13 amino acids. Here the CDR3 reads CASAAGGLNEQYF. In DNA, the CDR3 is TGCGCCAGCGCCGCGGGGGGTCTGAACGAGCAGTACTTC.